What follows is one T cell receptor beta chain and its context. Its antigen remains unknown. Treatment specified: roughly 19 received Ad26.COV2.S at low or high dose, single or two shots; about 5 received placebo; per-sample allocation not given. Following the first vaccine or placebo injection, samples were taken on day 63. Ad26 vector vaccine expressed Wuhan-strain SARS-CoV-2 spike. These data come from a study of Ad26.COV2.S vaccination and SARS-CoV-2 variants. Study-level information: Ad26.COV2.S, an intramuscular injection, was given once or twice 56 days apart. Overall study findings and caveats: There was a possibility that the TCR breadth and depth analyses underestimated total T cell responses.

Profiled with immunoSEQ multiplex PCR; TCRdb holds only in-frame clones, not every one. The sample carries around 500,000 clones, nearly 90% recorded once. Sample: peripheral blood, taken in a trial of Ad26.COV2.S vaccine versus placebo. The receptor's source is a person between 18 and 60 years old who received the Ad26.COV2.S COVID-19 vaccine or a placebo.

CDR3 coding DNA: TGTGCCAGCAGTTACGGGCCAGGGAAAAGGGGCACTGAAGCTTTCTTT. It encodes CASSYGPGKRGTEAFF. The chain carries TRBV6-6 and TRBJ1-1, with D perhaps matching TRBD1 (5 bases). V shed 2 bases and J shed 4 bases, with 17 bases lying between them. The CDR3 consists of 16 residues. Germline CDR1 is MNHNY and CDR2 is SVGAGI (reference sequence).